A selection of T cell receptor beta chains follows, all from one sample in a study of cytomegalovirus exposure and HLA in healthy donors. This table comes from immunoSEQ multiplex PCR, and its TCRdb copy is limited to in-frame clones, with some not included. The repertoire includes 110,000 or so clones, roughly 71% of them detected once, and roughly 5.3% sits in the top ten. Sequenced: PBMCs. The origin of the receptors is a woman in her 70s in good health and CMV-seropositive. Both conserved end residues are part of each CDR3. The D gene is left open where the match is weak. Only some rows state a clone size, as once, few, many or a class for expanded clones.

clone_size: few; v_call: TRBV11-2; j_call: TRBJ2-5; d_call: -; cdr3_aa: CASSLVRETQYF; cdr3_nt: TGTGCCAGCAGCTTAGTGAGAGAGACCCAGTACTTC
clone_size: -; v_call: TRBV9; j_call: TRBJ2-1; d_call: -; cdr3_aa: CASSVSPSSYNEQFF; cdr3_nt: TGTGCCAGCAGCGTTAGTCCAAGCTCCTACAATGAGCAGTTCTTC
clone_size: medium-sized; v_call: TRBV27; j_call: TRBJ2-1; d_call: TRBD2; cdr3_aa: CASSGGASGGRYNEQFF; cdr3_nt: TGTGCCAGCAGTGGGGGGGCTAGCGGGGGTCGCTACAATGAGCAGTTCTTC
clone_size: few; v_call: TRBV7-9; j_call: TRBJ1-4; d_call: -; cdr3_aa: CASSLDLQDTEKLFF; cdr3_nt: TGTGCCAGCAGCTTAGATTTGCAGGATACTGAAAAACTGTTTTTT
clone_size: once; v_call: TRBV10-3; j_call: TRBJ1-2; d_call: -; cdr3_aa: CAISEGGARSLEGYTF; cdr3_nt: TGTGCCATCAGTGAGGGAGGGGCCAGAAGCCTGGAGGGCTACACCTTC
clone_size: once; v_call: TRBV4-2; j_call: TRBJ2-5; d_call: TRBD1; cdr3_aa: CASSPGQGGHQETQYF; cdr3_nt: TGTGCCAGCAGCCCCGGACAGGGGGGCCACCAAGAGACCCAGTACTTC
clone_size: -; v_call: TRBV11-2; j_call: TRBJ2-7; d_call: TRBD2; cdr3_aa: CASSFGLAGTYEQYF; cdr3_nt: TGTGCCAGCAGCTTCGGACTAGCGGGCACCTACGAGCAGTACTTC
clone_size: -; v_call: TRBV4-2; j_call: TRBJ1-2; d_call: -; cdr3_aa: CASSRGEGENYGYTF; cdr3_nt: TGTGCCAGCAGCCGGGGCGAGGGGGAAAACTATGGCTACACCTTC
clone_size: few; v_call: TRBV6-4; j_call: TRBJ1-5; d_call: -; cdr3_aa: CASSRSATGVGNQPQHF; cdr3_nt: TGTGCCAGCAGCCGCTCCGCAACGGGGGTTGGCAATCAGCCCCAGCATTTT
clone_size: -; v_call: TRBV7-9; j_call: TRBJ2-3; d_call: TRBD2; cdr3_aa: CASSLAPSGGASDTQYF; cdr3_nt: TGTGCCAGCAGCTTAGCCCCCAGCGGGGGGGCTTCAGATACGCAGTATTTT
clone_size: few; v_call: TRBV10-3; j_call: TRBJ2-1; d_call: TRBD2; cdr3_aa: CAISTSGGPNEQFF; cdr3_nt: TGTGCCATCAGTACTAGCGGGGGACCCAATGAGCAGTTCTTC
clone_size: -; v_call: TRBV6-6; j_call: TRBJ1-6; d_call: -; cdr3_aa: CASRPSPAPGNSPLHF; cdr3_nt: TGTGCCAGCAGGCCCTCTCCGGCCCCGGGGAATTCACCCCTCCACTTT
clone_size: -; v_call: TRBV7-2; j_call: TRBJ1-5; d_call: TRBD1; cdr3_aa: CASSLDRGIQPQHF; cdr3_nt: TGTGCCAGCAGCTTAGACAGGGGGATCCAGCCCCAGCATTTT
clone_size: few; v_call: TRBV25-1; j_call: TRBJ2-7; d_call: -; cdr3_aa: CASSEYMEGFAQYF; cdr3_nt: TGTGCCAGCAGTGAATATATGGAGGGATTTGCGCAGTACTTC
clone_size: -; v_call: TRBV7-2; j_call: TRBJ2-1; d_call: -; cdr3_aa: CASSLGGGTNNEQFF; cdr3_nt: TGTGCCAGCAGCTTAGGCGGGGGCACCAACAATGAGCAGTTCTTC
clone_size: -; v_call: TRBV5-1; j_call: TRBJ2-7; d_call: -; cdr3_aa: CASSLAVGTLSYEQYF; cdr3_nt: TGCGCCAGCAGCTTGGCGGTGGGGACATTGTCCTACGAGCAGTACTTC
clone_size: -; v_call: TRBV13; j_call: TRBJ1-1; d_call: -; cdr3_aa: CASSLGWHRARGEAFF; cdr3_nt: TGTGCCAGCAGCTTAGGCTGGCACAGGGCCCGCGGAGAAGCTTTCTTT
clone_size: -; v_call: TRBV6-1; j_call: TRBJ1-2; d_call: -; cdr3_aa: CASSEGFAGAYGYTF; cdr3_nt: TGTGCCAGCAGTGAAGGATTCGCAGGGGCCTATGGCTACACCTTC
clone_size: few; v_call: TRBV7-9; j_call: TRBJ2-7; d_call: TRBD1; cdr3_aa: CASSRQGVYEQYF; cdr3_nt: TGTGCCAGCAGCCGACAGGGGGTCTACGAGCAGTACTTC
clone_size: few; v_call: TRBV27; j_call: TRBJ1-5; d_call: -; cdr3_aa: CASSLGAGHQPQHF; cdr3_nt: TGTGCCAGCAGTTTAGGGGCTGGGCATCAGCCCCAGCATTTT
clone_size: -; v_call: TRBV4-1; j_call: TRBJ2-5; d_call: TRBD1; cdr3_aa: CASSQVPRGLGETQYF; cdr3_nt: TGCGCCAGCAGCCAAGTACCCAGGGGGTTAGGGGAGACCCAGTACTTC
clone_size: few; v_call: TRBV7-2; j_call: TRBJ1-3; d_call: -; cdr3_aa: CASSLEEGSNTIYF; cdr3_nt: TGTGCCAGCAGCTTAGAGGAGGGATCAAACACCATATATTTT
clone_size: few; v_call: TRBV6-5; j_call: TRBJ2-2; d_call: TRBD1; cdr3_aa: CASRTPGQDTGELFF; cdr3_nt: TGTGCCAGCAGGACCCCGGGACAGGACACCGGGGAGCTGTTTTTT
clone_size: few; v_call: TRBV5-1; j_call: TRBJ2-6; d_call: TRBD2; cdr3_aa: CASSFLPGGPGANVLTF; cdr3_nt: TGCGCCAGCAGCTTTTTGCCGGGGGGGCCTGGGGCCAACGTCCTGACTTTC
clone_size: -; v_call: TRBV7-3; j_call: TRBJ2-5; d_call: TRBD1; cdr3_aa: CASSRTGGYQETQYF; cdr3_nt: TGTGCCAGCAGCCGGACAGGGGGCTACCAAGAGACCCAGTACTTC